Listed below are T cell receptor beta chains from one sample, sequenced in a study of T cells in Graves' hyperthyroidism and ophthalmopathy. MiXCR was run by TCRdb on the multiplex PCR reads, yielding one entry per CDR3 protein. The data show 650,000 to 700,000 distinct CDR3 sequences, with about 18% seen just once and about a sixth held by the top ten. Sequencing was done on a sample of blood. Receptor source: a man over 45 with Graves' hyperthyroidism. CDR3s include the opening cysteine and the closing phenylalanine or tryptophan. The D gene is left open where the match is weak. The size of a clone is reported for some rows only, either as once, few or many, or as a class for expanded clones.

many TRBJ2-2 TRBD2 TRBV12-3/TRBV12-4 TGTGCCAGCAGTCTCGGGGGGGTGAACACCGGGGAGCTGTTTTTT CASSLGGVNTGELFF
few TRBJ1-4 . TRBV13 TGTGCCAGCACCCTAACCGGGTCCTCCGGGGAAAAACTGTTTTTT CASTLTGSSGEKLFF
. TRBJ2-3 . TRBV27 TGTGCCAGCAGAATGTTCGGCACAGATACGCAGTATTTT CASRMFGTDTQYF
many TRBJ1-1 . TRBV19 TGTGCCAGTAGTAAAGGGCAGACAATGAACACTGAAGCTTTCTTT CASSKGQTMNTEAFF
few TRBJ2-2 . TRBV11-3 TGTGCCAGCTCCTCCGAGCTTAACACCGGGGAGCTGTTTTTT CASSSELNTGELFF
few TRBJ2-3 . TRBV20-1 TGCAGGGCTCGCCGGGGCCTAAGCACAGATACGCAGTATTTT CRARRGLSTDTQYF
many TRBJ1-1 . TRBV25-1 TGTGCCAGCAGTGAATGGCACACTGAAGCTTTCTTT CASSEWHTEAFF
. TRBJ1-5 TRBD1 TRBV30 TGTGCCTGGACTGACAGGGGCCCCAATCAGCCCCAGCATTTT CAWTDRGPNQPQHF
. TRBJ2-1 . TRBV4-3 TGCGCCAGCAGCCAAGGAATGGACTCCAATGAGCAGTTCTTC CASSQGMDSNEQFF
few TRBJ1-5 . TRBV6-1 TGTGCCAGCAGTCGACAGGAACGTCAGCCCCAGCATTTT CASSRQERQPQHF
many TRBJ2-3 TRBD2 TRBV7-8 TGTGCCAGCAGCTTAACACTAGCGGGAGGCCCAGATACGCAGTATTTT CASSLTLAGGPDTQYF
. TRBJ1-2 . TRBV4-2 TGTGCCAGCAGCCAGAGCCGGCAAGCTAACTATGGCTACACCTTC CASSQSRQANYGYTF
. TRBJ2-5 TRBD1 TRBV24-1 TGTGCCACCAGTGGACAGGGACAAGAGACCCAGTACTTC CATSGQGQETQYF
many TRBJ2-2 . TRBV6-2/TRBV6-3 TGTGCCAGCAGTCCGTATGACGGGGCGAACACCGGGGAGCTGTTTTTT CASSPYDGANTGELFF
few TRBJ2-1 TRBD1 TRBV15 TGTGCCACCAGCAGAGATGGGACAGTCGGCTCCTACAATGAGCAGTTCTTC CATSRDGTVGSYNEQFF
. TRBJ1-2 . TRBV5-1 TGCGCCAGCAGCTCCGACAAGGCAGGGGCCCAAAATGGCTACACCTTC CASSSDKAGAQNGYTF
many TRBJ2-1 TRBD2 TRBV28 TGTGCCAGCAGTTCCCCTAGGGGACTAGCGGGAGGGCCGCATCGCAATGAGCAGTTCTTC CASSSPRGLAGGPHRNEQFF
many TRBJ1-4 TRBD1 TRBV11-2 TGTGCCAGCAGCACCCACCGGGACAGGGGGCGAGAAAAACTGTTTTTT CASSTHRDRGREKLFF
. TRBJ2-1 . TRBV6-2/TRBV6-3 TGTGCCAGCAGTTACTTGGGGCCCCGAGTCCACAATGAGCAGTTCTTC CASSYLGPRVHNEQFF
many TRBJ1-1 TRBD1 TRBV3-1 TGTGCCAGCAGCCTTCTGACAGGGGGCCACACTGAAGCTTTCTTT CASSLLTGGHTEAFF
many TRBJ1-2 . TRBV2 TGTGCCAGCAGTGAACTGTACGGCACTAACTATGGCTACACCTTC CASSELYGTNYGYTF
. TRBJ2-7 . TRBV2 TGTGCCAGCAGCGTATCCGCAGATTTCTCCTACGAGCAGTACTTC CASSVSADFSYEQYF
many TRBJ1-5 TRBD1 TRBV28 TGTGCCAGCAGTCGGGACAGTTGGGGCAATCAGCCCCAGCATTTT CASSRDSWGNQPQHF
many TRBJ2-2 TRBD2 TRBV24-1 TGTGCCACCAGTGATTTGGATCTAGCGGGAGAGGTAACCGGGGAGCTGTTTTTT CATSDLDLAGEVTGELFF
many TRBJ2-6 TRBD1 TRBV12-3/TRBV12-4 TGTGCCAGCACCCTGGGACAGGGGGTACAATCCTCTGGGGCCAACGTCCTGACTTTC CASTLGQGVQSSGANVLTF
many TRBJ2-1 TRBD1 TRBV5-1 TGCGCCAGCAACGCAGGGGGCGCACCCTACAATGAGCAGTTCTTC CASNAGGAPYNEQFF
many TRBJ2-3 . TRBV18 TGTGCCAGCTCACCACCGCACGTTGTCACAGATACGCAGTATTTT CASSPPHVVTDTQYF
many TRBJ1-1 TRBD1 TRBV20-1 TGCAGTGCTAGGGGAGGGGGCGAGGCTTTCTTT CSARGGGEAFF
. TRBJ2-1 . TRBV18 TGTGCCAGCTCACTGAAGGGACTGGTAGGGGGTCCTAGCTCCTACAATGAGCAGTTCTTC CASSLKGLVGGPSSYNEQFF
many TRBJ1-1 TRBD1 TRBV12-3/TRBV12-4 TGTGCCAGCAGTTTTTACGACAGGGTGGGCACTGAAGCTTTCTTT CASSFYDRVGTEAFF